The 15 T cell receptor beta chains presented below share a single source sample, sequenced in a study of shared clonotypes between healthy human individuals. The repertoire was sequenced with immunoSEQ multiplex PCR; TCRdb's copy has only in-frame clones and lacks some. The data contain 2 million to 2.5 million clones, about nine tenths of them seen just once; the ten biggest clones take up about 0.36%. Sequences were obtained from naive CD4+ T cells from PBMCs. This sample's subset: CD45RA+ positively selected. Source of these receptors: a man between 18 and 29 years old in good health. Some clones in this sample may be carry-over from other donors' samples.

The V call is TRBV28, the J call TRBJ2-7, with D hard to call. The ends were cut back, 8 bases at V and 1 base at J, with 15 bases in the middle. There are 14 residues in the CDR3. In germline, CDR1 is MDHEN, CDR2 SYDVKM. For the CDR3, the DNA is TGTGCCAGCGTAAAAGAGGCAGAGTCCTACGAGCAGTACTTC. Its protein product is CASVKEAESYEQYF.

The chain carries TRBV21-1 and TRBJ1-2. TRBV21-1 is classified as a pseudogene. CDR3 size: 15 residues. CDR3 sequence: CASSKVGPADYGYTF. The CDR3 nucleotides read TGTGCCAGCAGCAAAGTAGGCCCGGCGGACTATGGCTACACCTTC.

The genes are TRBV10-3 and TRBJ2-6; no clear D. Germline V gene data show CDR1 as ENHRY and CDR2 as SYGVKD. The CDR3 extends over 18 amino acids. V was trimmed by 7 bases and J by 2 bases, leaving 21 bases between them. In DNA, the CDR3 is TGTGCCATCACCAGCCCTCCCCGCGAGGATCCTGGGGCCAACGTCCTGACTTTC. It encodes CAITSPPREDPGANVLTF.

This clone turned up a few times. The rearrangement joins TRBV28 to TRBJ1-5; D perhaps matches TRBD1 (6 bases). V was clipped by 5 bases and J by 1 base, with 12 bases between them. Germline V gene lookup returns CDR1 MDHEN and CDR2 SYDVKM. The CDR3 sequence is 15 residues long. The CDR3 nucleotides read TGTGCCAGCAGTGCACCGGGACACAGCAATCAGCCCCAGCATTTT. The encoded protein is CASSAPGHSNQPQHF.

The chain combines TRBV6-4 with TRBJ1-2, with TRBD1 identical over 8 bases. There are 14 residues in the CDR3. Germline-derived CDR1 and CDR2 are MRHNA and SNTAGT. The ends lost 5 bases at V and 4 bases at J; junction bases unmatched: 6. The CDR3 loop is CASSPTGAIYGYTF. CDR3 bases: TGTGCCAGCAGTCCGACAGGGGCGATCTATGGCTACACCTTC.

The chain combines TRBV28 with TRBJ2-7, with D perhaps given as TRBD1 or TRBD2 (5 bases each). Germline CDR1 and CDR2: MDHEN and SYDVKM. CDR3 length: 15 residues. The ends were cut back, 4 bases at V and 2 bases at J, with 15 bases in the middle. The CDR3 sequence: CASSSPGTDTYEQYF. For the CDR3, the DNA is TGTGCCAGCAGTTCCCCCGGGACGGATACCTACGAGCAGTACTTC.

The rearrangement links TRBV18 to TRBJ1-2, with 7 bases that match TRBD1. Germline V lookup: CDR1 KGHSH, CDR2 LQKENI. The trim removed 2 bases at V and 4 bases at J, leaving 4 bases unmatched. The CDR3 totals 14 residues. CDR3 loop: CASSPMGQPYGYTF. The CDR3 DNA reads TGTGCCAGCTCACCAATGGGACAGCCCTATGGCTACACCTTC.

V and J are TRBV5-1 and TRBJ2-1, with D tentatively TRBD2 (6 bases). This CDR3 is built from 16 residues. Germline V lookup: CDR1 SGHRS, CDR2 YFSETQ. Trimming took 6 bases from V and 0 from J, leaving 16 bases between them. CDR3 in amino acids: CASTPIGSRSYNEQFF. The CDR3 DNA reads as TGCGCCAGCACCCCGATCGGGAGTCGCTCCTACAATGAGCAGTTCTTC.

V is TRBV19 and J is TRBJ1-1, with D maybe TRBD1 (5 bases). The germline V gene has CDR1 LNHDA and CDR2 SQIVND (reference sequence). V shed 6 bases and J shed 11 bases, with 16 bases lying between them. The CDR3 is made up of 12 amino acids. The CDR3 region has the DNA TGTGCCAGTAGCCCAGGGAGCATGCGCGCTTTCTTT. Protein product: CASSPGSMRAFF.

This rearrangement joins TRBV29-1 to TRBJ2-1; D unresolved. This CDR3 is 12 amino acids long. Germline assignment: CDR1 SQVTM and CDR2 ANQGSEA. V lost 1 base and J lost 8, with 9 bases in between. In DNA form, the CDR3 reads TGCAGCGTTGAAGCGCATGCGGATGAGCAGTTCTTC. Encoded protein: CSVEAHADEQFF.

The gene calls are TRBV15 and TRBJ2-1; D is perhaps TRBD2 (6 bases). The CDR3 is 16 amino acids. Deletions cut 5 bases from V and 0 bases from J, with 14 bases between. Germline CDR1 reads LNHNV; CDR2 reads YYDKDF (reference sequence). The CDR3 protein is CATSSRDWSSYNEQFF. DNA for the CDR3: TGTGCCACCAGCTCCCGGGACTGGAGCTCCTACAATGAGCAGTTCTTC. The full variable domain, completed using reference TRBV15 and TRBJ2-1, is DAMVIQNPRYQVTQFGKPVTLSCSQTLNHNVMYWYQQKSSQAPKLLFHYYDKDFNNEADTPDNFQSRRPNTSFCFLDIRSPGLGDTAMYLCATSSRDWSSYNEQFFGPGTRLTVL.

CDR3 amino acids: CASSLVLRTGVFGETQYF. CDR3 coding DNA: TGTGCCAGCAGCTTAGTTTTGAGGACAGGGGTATTTGGGGAGACCCAGTACTTC. This rearrangement joins TRBV7-9 to TRBJ2-5, with TRBD1 matching over 9 bases. Germline V gene data show CDR1 as SEHNR and CDR2 as FQNEAQ (reference sequence). V was clipped by 1 base and J by 5 bases; unmatched bases: 14. This CDR3 contains 18 residues.

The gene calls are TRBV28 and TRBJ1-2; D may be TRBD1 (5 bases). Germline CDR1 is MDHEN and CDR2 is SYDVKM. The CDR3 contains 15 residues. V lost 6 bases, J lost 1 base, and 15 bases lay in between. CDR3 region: CASSLGGSFNYGYTF. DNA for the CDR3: TGTGCCAGCAGCTTGGGGGGGTCTTTTAACTATGGCTACACCTTC.

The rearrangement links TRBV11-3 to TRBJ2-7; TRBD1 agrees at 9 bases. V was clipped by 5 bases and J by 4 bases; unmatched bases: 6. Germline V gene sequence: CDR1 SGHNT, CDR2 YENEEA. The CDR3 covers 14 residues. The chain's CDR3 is CASSSRDRDYEQYF. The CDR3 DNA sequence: TGTGCCAGCAGCAGCCGGGACAGGGATTACGAGCAGTACTTC.

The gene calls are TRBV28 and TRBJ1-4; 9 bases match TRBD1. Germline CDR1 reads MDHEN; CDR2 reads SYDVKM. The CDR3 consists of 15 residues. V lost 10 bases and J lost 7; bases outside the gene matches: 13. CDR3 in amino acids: CAIRPPGTGIEKLFF. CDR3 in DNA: TGTGCCATCAGGCCCCCTGGGACAGGGATTGAAAAACTGTTTTTT.